This T cell receptor beta chain was retrieved from a study of identical twins (TCRdb year 2016). At the level of the whole study: TCR alpha and beta repertoires from monozygotic twins, unrelated adults of various ages and cord blood were deep-sequenced to test whether fetal clonotypes persist. To rule out contamination, the twin experiments were replicated at different times with different library preparation protocols.

Taken from cysteine to phenylalanine, the CDR3 has 15 residues. Kept here is only the CDR3 DNA, which spans 45 bases and is read in frame from base 1. The junction carries 12 bases between V and J, which are trimmed by 0 bases and 0 bases respectively. CDR1 and CDR2 were assigned from the germline V gene as SQVTM and ANQGSEA. All donors were healthy Caucasians. Three pairs of female monozygotic twins, all aged roughly 18 to 29 years, were included in the twin cohort. Positive isolation kits from Invitrogen were used to isolate the CD4+ and CD8+ T cell populations. Preparation of the library involved 5' RACE. The instrument given in TCRdb is Illumina HiSeq 2000. A universal primer binding site was introduced by template switching, and a unique molecular identifier was present in the final cDNA, enabling accurate counting of TCR cDNA molecules. First-strand cDNA for TCR alpha and beta chains was synthesized from specific primers in the conserved constant-segment region. To control for contamination, each cDNA library was double barcoded with a SMART-Mk sample barcode plus Illumina barcodes. TruSeq adapter sequences along with Illumina sample barcodes were introduced in two successive PCR steps. The TCR alpha and beta cDNA libraries were sequenced on the Illumina HiSeq platform using custom primers. As for the original processing: Unique molecular identifiers were extracted from raw reads with MiGEC, and CDR3 positions were determined with MiXCR. Recombination models were inferred per individual with the repgenHMM and IGoR tools using an EM algorithm. Shared clonotypes were analyzed with the tcR package in R, and sharing was normalized by the product of cloneset sizes. To study raw recombination without the effects of thymic and clonal selection, out-of-frame nonproductive sequences were analyzed. The public reads were reprocessed in TCRdb via fastp at Q25 and MiXCR, keeping in-frame beta chains. Each entry is one CDR3 protein sequence, shown with its most common DNA and genes. The V and J calls and clone size are TCRdb's, not the authors'. This sample holds 500,000 to 600,000 distinct CDR3 sequences; under 25% were observed only once. The ten largest account for around 1% of the sample.

Findings and caveats that apply to the study as a whole: Zero-insertion analyses could be partly confounded by invariant T cells such as MAIT and iNKT, though diverse VJ usage argued against such confounding for most clonotypes. In beta out-of-frame sequences, excess twin sharing was weaker, because having fewer shared sequences lowered the signal-to-noise ratio. Fewer insertions were carried by abundant cord blood beta clonotypes; a weaker similar trend was observed in young adult naive repertoires, while no such trend was observed in memory repertoires. In monozygotic twins, recombination models systematically underestimated out-of-frame TCR alpha sharing, but the models matched the sharing seen between unrelated individuals. Out-of-frame TCR alpha sequences shared between twins showed an excess of low generation-probability sequences compared with coincidental sharing between unrelated individuals. Conclusions relied on cross-sectional statistical analysis, since the same donors could not be followed over many years.

In the case of this clonotype: Its recognized antigen is unknown. No clone much larger than this one lies a single base away; base qualities are absent.

The same data also went into a second study, on T cells expressing NK-cell markers. According to the second study: Three sorted T-cell subsets (CD3+CD56+NKG2C+, CD3+CD56+NKG2C- and CD3+CD56-NKG2C+) from fewer than 10 donors had their TCR beta-chain repertoires profiled. Seven of the eight sequenced donors were HCMV-seropositive and one was HCMV-seronegative. To restrict sorting to alphabetaTCR-expressing T cells, an anti-gammadeltaTCR antibody was added in several experiments. In six donors, the dominant CD3+CD56+NKG2C+ clonotypes were among the top 10 CD8+ clonotypes and accounted for roughly 1.0-8% of CD8+ T cells. Those dominant clonotypes were again the most abundant among CD3+CD56-NKG2C+ cells in a few donors, at roughly 28.3-65%. It remained unclear whether the expanded NKG2C-expressing T cell clones were specific for HCMV antigens. The study sequenced eight donors, all healthy volunteers chosen at random: three men and five women. To determine HCMV serostatus, a commercial ELISA kit was used to detect HCMV-specific IgG in serum. Reads were demultiplexed and grouped by UMI with MIGEC, and clonotypes were assembled and quantified with MiTCR. Only TCR cDNA sequences supported by at least two reads were kept to exclude erroneous sequences. The tcR package was used for downstream repertoire analysis, with clonotypes matched between fractions based on CDR3 nucleotide sequence plus V segment. Antigen specificity was annotated against VDJdb with VDJmatch, allowing one amino acid substitution in CDR3.

This clonotype originated in a woman between 18 and 29 years old in good health. The sample taken for sequencing was CD4+ T cells sorted from blood. Recombination linked TRBV29-1 to TRBJ2-7, with TRBD2 tentatively as D gene (6 bases match). The sequenced DNA is TGCAGCGTTGAAGAAAGGGGACTGTACTCCTACGAGCAGTACTTC. Its coded protein is CSVEERGLYSYEQYF.